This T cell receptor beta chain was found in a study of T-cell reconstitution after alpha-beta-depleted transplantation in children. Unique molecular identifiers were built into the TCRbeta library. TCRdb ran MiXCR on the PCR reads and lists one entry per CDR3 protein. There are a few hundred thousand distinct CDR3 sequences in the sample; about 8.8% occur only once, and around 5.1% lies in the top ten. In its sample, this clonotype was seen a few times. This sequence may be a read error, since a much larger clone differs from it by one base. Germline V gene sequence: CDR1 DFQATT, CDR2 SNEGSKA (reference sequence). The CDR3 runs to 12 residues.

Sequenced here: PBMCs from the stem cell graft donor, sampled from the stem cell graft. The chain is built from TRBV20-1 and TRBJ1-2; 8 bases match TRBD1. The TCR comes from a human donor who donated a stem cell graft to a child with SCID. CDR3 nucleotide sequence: TGCAGTGCCCCGGACAGGGCTTTTTCCTACCCCTTC. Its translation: CSAPDRAFSYPF.